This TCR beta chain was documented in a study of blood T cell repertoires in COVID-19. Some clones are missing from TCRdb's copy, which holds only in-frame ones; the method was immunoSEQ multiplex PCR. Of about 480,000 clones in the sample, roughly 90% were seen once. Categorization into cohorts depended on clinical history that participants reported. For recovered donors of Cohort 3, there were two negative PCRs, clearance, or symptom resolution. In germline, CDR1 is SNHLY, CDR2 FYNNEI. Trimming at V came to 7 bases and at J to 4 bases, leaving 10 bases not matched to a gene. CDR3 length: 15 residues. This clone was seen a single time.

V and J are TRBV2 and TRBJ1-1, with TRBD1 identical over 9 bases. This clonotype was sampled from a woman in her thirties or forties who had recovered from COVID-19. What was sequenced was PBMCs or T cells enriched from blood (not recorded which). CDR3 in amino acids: CASTGQGRRATEAFF. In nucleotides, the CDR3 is TGTGCCAGCACGGGACAGGGCAGGCGGGCCACTGAAGCTTTCTTT.